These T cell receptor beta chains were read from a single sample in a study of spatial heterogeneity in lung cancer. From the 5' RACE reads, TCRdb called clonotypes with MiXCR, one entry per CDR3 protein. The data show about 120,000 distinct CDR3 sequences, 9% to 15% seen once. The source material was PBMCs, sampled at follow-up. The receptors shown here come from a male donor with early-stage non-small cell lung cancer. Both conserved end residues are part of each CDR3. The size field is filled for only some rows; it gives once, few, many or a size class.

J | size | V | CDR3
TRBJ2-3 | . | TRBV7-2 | CASSRQLAGGAATQYF
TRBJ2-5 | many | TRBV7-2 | CASTLGTETQYF
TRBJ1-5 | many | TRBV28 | CASRGGNQPQHF
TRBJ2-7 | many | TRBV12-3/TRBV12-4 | CASVRGLRGDYEQYF
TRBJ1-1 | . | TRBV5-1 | CASSLGTSLDTEAFF
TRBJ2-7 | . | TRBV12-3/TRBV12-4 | CASSPWGTQDYQQYF
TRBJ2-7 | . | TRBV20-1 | CSASRVTTYEQYF
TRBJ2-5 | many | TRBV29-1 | CSVTAGTLSETQYF
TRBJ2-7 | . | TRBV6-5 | CASSYAGSGSYEQYF
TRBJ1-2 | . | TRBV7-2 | CASSLSGENYGYTF
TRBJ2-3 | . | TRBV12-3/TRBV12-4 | CASSLEYGTQYF
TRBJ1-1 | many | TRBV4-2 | CASSQEEEAFF
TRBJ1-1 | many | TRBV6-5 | CASSSTSGPNTEAFF
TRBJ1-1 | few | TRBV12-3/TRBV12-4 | CASRPSGQPGTEAFF
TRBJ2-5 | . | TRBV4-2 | CASSQSTSGGATGETQYF
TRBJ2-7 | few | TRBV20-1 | CSARPQGTSGVREQYF
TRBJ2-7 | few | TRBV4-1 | CASSQGILRQLLGVEQYF
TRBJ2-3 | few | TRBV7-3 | CASSFGPRGTDTQYF
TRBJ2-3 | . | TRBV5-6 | CASSLFGGTGAQYF
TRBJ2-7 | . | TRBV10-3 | CAISEGEEGTTEQYF
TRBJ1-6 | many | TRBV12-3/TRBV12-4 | CASSFGGGNSPLHF
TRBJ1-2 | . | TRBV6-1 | CVSTPEGLVYGYTF
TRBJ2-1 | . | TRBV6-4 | CASSDQSGSYNEQFF
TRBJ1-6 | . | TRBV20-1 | CSARGVESYNSPLHF
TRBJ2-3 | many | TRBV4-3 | CASSQERRVYTQYF
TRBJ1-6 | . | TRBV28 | CASRGQGSSSYNSPLHF
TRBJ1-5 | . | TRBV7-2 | CASSLRAGGYNQPQHF
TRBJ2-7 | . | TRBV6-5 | CASSLGVRYEQYF
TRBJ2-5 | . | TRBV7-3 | CASSLLAPSSQETQYF
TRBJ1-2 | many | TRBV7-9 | CASSLGRGYGYTF
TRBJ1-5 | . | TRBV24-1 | CAITVGNLSNQPQHF
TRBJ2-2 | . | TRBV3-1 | CASSHAVLRVTGELFF
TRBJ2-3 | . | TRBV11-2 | CASRIQRGSTDTQYF
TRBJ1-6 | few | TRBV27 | CASSEQGGSPLHF
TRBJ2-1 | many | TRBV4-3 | CASSQQTGTGVNEQFF
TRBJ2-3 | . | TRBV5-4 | CASSGGLTDTQYF
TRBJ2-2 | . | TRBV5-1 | CASSLNRPGGELFF
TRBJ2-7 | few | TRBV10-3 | CAISGGQGKEQYF
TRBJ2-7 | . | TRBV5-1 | CASSDTLYEQYF
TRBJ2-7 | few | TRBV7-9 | CASSLRGGRGEQYF
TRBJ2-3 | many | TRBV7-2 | CASSLDSSTDTQYF
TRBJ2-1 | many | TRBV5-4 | CASSLRPGQGIGNEQFF
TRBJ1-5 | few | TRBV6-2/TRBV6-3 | CASSLIGYQPQHF
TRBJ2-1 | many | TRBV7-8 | CASSLARVGNEQFF
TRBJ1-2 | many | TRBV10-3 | CAISRTGVNGYTF
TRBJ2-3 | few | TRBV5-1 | CASSLGGQSTDTQYF